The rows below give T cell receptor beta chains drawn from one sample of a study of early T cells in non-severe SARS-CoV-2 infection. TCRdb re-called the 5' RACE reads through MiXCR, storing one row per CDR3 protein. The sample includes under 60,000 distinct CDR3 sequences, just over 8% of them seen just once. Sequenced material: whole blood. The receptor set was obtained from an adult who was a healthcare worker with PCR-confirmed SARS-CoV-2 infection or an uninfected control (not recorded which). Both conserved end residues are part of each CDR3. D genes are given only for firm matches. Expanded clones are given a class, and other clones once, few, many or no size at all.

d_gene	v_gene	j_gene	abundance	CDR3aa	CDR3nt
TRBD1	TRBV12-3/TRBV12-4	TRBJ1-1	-	CASSLGQGAEAFF	TGTGCCAGCAGTTTGGGACAGGGGGCGGAAGCTTTCTTT
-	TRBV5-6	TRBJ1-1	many	CASSLDGEGAEAFF	TGTGCCAGCAGCTTGGACGGGGAGGGCGCTGAAGCTTTCTTT
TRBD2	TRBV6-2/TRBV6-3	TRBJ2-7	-	CASSTPSGRIGEQYF	TGTGCCAGCAGTACTCCTAGCGGGAGAATTGGTGAGCAGTACTTC
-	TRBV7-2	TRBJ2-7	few	CASSLQGRRYEQYF	TGTGCCAGCAGCCTCCAGGGACGCCGCTACGAGCAGTACTTC
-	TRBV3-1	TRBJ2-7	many	CASQDSSYEQYF	TGTGCCAGCCAGGACAGCTCCTACGAGCAGTACTTC
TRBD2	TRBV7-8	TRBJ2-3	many	CASSMRLAGVADTQYF	TGTGCCAGCAGCATGAGACTAGCGGGGGTGGCGGATACGCAGTATTTT
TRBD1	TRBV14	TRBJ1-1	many	CASSTDRVWDTEAFF	TGTGCCAGCAGCACAGACAGGGTGTGGGACACTGAAGCTTTCTTT
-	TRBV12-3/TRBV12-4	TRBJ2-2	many	CASRPAARDPGELFF	TGTGCCAGCAGGCCGGCGGCCAGGGACCCCGGGGAGCTGTTTTTT
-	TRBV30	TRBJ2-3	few	CAWSVGTSTDTQYF	TGTGCCTGGAGTGTCGGGACTAGCACAGATACGCAGTATTTT
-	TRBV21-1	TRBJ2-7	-	CASSPWTAFYEQYF	TGTGCCAGCAGCCCCTGGACGGCTTTCTACGAGCAGTACTTC
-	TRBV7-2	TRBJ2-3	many	CASSLGAGTDTQYF	TGTGCCAGCAGCTTAGGTGCCGGCACAGATACGCAGTATTTT
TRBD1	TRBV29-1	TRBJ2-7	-	CSAGRTGKGNEQYF	TGCAGCGCCGGTAGGACAGGGAAGGGGAACGAGCAGTACTTC
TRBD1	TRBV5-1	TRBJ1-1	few	CASSLTSLLTGGHTEAFF	TGCGCCAGCAGCTTAACGTCCCTTTTAACAGGGGGTCACACTGAAGCTTTCTTT
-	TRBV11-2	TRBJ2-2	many	CASSLFETTNTGELFF	TGTGCCAGCAGCTTATTCGAGACTACGAACACCGGGGAGCTGTTTTTT
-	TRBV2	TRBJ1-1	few	CASSDTAVWGMNTEAFF	TGTGCCAGCAGTGACACCGCAGTGTGGGGTATGAACACTGAAGCTTTCTTT
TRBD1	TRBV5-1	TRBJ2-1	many	CASSLGNRGLYNEQFF	TGCGCCAGCAGCTTAGGTAACAGGGGGCTTTACAATGAGCAGTTCTTC
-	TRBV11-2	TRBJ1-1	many	CASSLDRGRPAEAFF	TGTGCCAGCAGCTTAGATCGGGGCCGACCCGCTGAAGCTTTCTTT
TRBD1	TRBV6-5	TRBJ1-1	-	CASRGQGMGTEAFF	TGTGCCAGCAGGGGACAGGGTATGGGTACTGAAGCTTTCTTT
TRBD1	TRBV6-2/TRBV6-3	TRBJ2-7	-	CAGSTGNSYEQYF	TGTGCCGGGTCGACAGGGAACTCCTACGAGCAGTACTTC
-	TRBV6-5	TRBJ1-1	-	CASTNKNTEAFF	TGTGCCAGCACCAACAAGAACACTGAAGCTTTCTTT
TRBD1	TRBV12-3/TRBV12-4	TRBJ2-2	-	CASSSGDRVNTGELFF	TGTGCCAGCAGTTCAGGGGACAGGGTAAACACCGGGGAGCTGTTTTTT
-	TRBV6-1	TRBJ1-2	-	CASSESGRASGYTF	TGTGCCAGCAGTGAAAGCGGTCGTGCTTCGGGCTACACCTTC
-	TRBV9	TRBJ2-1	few	CASSVEGFANEQFF	TGTGCCAGCAGCGTAGAGGGTTTCGCCAATGAGCAGTTCTTC
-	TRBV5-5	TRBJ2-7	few	CASSFGGLEQYF	TGTGCCAGCAGCTTTGGAGGGCTAGAGCAGTACTTC
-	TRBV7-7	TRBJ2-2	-	CASSLRGNTGELFF	TGTGCTAGCAGCTTGCGGGGGAACACCGGGGAGCTGTTTTTT
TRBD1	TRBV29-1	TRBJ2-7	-	CSVRTGTGGTEQYF	TGCAGCGTTCGAACCGGGACAGGGGGTACCGAGCAGTACTTC
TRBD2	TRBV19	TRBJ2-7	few	CATGTSGRDEQYF	TGTGCCACTGGGACTAGCGGGAGGGACGAGCAGTACTTC
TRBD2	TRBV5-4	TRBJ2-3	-	CASSLAGGTTDTQYF	TGTGCCAGCAGTCTAGCGGGGGGGACCACAGATACGCAGTATTTT
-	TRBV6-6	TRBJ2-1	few	CASSYSGIPARYNEQFF	TGTGCCAGCAGTTACTCCGGGATCCCAGCGAGATACAATGAGCAGTTCTTC
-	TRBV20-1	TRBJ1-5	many	CSATGRWSNQPQHF	TGCAGTGCTACAGGGCGCTGGAGCAATCAGCCCCAGCATTTT
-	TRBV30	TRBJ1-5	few	CAWSPRGYSNQPQHF	TGTGCCTGGAGCCCACGTGGGTATAGCAATCAGCCCCAGCATTTT
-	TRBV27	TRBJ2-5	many	CASSSRRAGVETQYF	TGTGCCAGCAGCTCCCGCAGGGCAGGGGTAGAGACCCAGTACTTC
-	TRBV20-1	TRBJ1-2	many	CSATNTASNYGYTF	TGCAGTGCTACAAATACAGCGTCTAACTATGGCTACACCTTC
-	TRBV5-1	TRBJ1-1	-	CASSEGHPSNTEAFF	TGCGCCAGCAGCGAGGGACACCCCTCGAACACTGAAGCTTTCTTT
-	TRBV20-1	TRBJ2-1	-	CSARDSKGYNEQFF	TGCAGTGCTAGAGATTCGAAGGGCTACAATGAGCAGTTCTTC
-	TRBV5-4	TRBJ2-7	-	CASSLEMAAYEQYF	TGTGCCAGCAGCTTGGAGATGGCGGCCTACGAGCAGTACTTC
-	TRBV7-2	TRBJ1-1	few	CASSLTTRFGGTEAFF	TGTGCCAGCAGCTTAACGACCCGATTTGGGGGCACTGAAGCTTTCTTT
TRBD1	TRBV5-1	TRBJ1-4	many	CASSSTGATNEKLFF	TGCGCCAGCAGCTCAACAGGGGCAACTAATGAAAAACTGTTTTTT
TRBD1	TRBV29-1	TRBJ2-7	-	CSVGDSSYEQYF	TGCAGCGTGGGGGACAGCTCCTACGAGCAGTACTTC
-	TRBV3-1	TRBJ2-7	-	CASSHGVGEQYF	TGTGCCAGCAGCCACGGGGTGGGCGAGCAGTACTTC
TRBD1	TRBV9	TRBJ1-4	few	CASSATGGGNEKLFF	TGTGCCAGCAGCGCAACAGGGGGTGGTAATGAAAAACTGTTTTTT
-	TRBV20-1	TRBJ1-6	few	CSARDSGGAWNSPLHF	TGCAGTGCTAGAGATTCGGGGGGCGCTTGGAATTCACCCCTCCACTTT
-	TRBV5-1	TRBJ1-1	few	CASSLEGVEAFF	TGCGCCAGCAGCTTGGAGGGGGTTGAAGCTTTCTTT
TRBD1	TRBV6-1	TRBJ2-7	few	CASSATTRGSYEQYF	TGTGCCAGCAGCGCTACCACCAGGGGGTCCTACGAGCAGTACTTC
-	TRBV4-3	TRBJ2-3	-	CASSQERTNLGDTQYF	TGCGCCAGCAGCCAAGAACGGACCAATCTTGGAGATACGCAGTATTTT